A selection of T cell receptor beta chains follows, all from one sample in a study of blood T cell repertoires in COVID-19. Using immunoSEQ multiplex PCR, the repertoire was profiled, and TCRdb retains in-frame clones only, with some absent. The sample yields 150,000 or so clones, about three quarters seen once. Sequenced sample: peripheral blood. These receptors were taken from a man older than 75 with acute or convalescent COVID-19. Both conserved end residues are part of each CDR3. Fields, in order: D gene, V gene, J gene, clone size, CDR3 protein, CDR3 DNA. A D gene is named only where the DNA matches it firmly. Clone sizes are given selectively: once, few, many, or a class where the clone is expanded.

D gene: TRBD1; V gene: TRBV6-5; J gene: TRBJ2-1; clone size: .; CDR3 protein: CASRTDRGDNEQFF; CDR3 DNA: TGTGCCAGCAGGACCGACAGGGGAGACAATGAGCAGTTCTTC
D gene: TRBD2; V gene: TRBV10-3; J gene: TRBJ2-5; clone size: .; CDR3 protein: CAISGTSGVETQYF; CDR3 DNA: TGTGCCATCAGCGGGACTAGCGGGGTAGAGACCCAGTACTTC
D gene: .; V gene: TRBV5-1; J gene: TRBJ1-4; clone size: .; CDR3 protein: CASSSDGMREKLFF; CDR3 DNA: TGCGCCAGCAGCTCCGACGGGATGAGGGAAAAACTGTTTTTT
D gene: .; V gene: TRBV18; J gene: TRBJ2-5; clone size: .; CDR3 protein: CASSPPSQQETQYF; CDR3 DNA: TGTGCCAGCTCACCACCTTCACAACAAGAGACCCAGTACTTC
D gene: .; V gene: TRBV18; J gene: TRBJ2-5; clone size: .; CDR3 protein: CASSASQETQYF; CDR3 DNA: TGTGCCAGCTCAGCCAGCCAAGAGACCCAGTACTTC
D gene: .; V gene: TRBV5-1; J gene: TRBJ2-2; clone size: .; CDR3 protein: CASSLSVLAGELFF; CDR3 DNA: TGCGCCAGCAGCTTATCCGTACTGGCCGGGGAGCTGTTTTTT
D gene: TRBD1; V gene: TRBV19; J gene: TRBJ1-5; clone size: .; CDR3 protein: CASSKTGTSPGSNQPQHF; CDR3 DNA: TGTGCCAGTAGTAAGACAGGGACGAGCCCGGGGAGCAATCAGCCCCAGCATTTT
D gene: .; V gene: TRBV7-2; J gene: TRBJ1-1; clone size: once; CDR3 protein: CASSPNRNTEAFF; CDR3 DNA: TGTGCCAGCAGCCCTAATCGGAACACTGAAGCTTTCTTT
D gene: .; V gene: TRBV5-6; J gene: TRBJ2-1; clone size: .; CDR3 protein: CASSLWGPYNEQFF; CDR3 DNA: TGTGCCAGCAGCTTATGGGGGCCCTACAATGAGCAGTTCTTC
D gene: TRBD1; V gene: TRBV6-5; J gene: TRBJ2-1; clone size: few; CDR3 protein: CASRRDRDNEQFF; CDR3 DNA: TGTGCCAGCAGGCGGGACAGGGACAATGAGCAGTTCTTC
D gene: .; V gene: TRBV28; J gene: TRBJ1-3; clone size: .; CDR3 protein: CASSLSSGVSGNTIYF; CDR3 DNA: TGTGCCAGCAGTCTCAGCTCAGGGGTCTCTGGAAACACCATATATTTT
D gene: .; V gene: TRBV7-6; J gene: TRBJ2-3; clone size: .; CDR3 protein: CASSLVSQGVNTQYF; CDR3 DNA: TGTGCCAGCAGCTTAGTTTCACAGGGAGTGAATACGCAGTATTTT
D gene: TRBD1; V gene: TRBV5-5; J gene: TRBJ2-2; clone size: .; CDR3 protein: CASVLNPGQGNTGELFF; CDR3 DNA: TGTGCCAGCGTTCTCAACCCCGGACAGGGTAACACCGGGGAGCTGTTTTTT
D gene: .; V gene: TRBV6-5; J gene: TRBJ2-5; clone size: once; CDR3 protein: CASKRQETQYF; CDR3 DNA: TGTGCCAGCAAGAGACAAGAGACCCAGTACTTC
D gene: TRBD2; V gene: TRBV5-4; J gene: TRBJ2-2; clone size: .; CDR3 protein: CASSLGLAGNTGELFF; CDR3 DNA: TGTGCCAGCAGCTTGGGACTAGCGGGGAACACCGGGGAGCTGTTTTTT
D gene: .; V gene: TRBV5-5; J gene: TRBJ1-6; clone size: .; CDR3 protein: CASSLAGPGNSPLHF; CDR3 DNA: TGTGCCAGCAGCTTAGCTGGGCCCGGAAATTCACCCCTCCACTTT
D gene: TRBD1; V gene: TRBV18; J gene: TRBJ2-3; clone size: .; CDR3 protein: CASSLSGQRTDTQYF; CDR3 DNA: TGTGCCAGCTCCCTCTCGGGACAGCGCACAGATACGCAGTATTTT
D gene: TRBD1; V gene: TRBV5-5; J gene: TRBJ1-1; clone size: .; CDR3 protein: CASSARGLDTEAFF; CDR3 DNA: TGTGCCAGCAGCGCAAGGGGGCTAGACACTGAAGCTTTCTTT
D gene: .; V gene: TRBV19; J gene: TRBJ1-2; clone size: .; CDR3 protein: CASSIVGRRTNYGYTF; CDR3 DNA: TGTGCCAGTAGTATAGTCGGCCGGCGGACTAACTATGGCTACACCTTC
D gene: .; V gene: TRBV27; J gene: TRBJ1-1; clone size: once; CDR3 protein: CASVYAGNTEAFF; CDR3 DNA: TGTGCCAGCGTCTACGCGGGGAACACTGAAGCTTTCTTT
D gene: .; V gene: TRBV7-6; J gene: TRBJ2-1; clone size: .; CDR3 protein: CASSSIQASSYNEQFF; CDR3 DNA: TGTGCCAGCAGCTCGATCCAGGCCAGCTCCTACAATGAGCAGTTCTTC
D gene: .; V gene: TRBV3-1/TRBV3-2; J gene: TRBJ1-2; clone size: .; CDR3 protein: CASTNAGRNYGYTF; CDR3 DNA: TGTGCCAGCACCAACGCAGGTCGTAACTATGGCTACACCTTC
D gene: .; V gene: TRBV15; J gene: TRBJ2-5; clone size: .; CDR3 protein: CATSRDPRQETQYF; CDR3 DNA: TGTGCCACCAGCAGAGATCCCAGGCAAGAGACCCAGTACTTC
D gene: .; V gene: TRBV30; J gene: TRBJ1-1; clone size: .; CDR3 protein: CAWSAHRERTEAFF; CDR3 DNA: TGTGCCTGGAGTGCCCACAGGGAACGCACTGAAGCTTTCTTT
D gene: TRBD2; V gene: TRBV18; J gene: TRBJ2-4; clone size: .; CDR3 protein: CASSPRTSGGAGDIQYF; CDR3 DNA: TGTGCCAGCTCACCCCGGACTAGCGGGGGGGCCGGGGACATTCAGTACTTC
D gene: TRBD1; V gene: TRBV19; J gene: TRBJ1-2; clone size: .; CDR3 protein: CASTIGVRGTGGAGYTF; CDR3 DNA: TGTGCCAGCACCATAGGGGTCAGGGGGACAGGGGGTGCTGGCTACACCTTC
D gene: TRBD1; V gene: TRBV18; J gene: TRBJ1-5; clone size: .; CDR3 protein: CASSPRPPGGDSNQPQHF; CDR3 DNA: TGTGCCAGCTCACCCAGACCTCCAGGGGGCGATAGCAATCAGCCCCAGCATTTT
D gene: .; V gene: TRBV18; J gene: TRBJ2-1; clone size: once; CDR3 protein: CASSPVGGETLSSYNEQFF; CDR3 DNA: TGTGCCAGCTCACCAGTGGGCGGGGAAACCTTAAGCTCCTACAATGAGCAGTTCTTC
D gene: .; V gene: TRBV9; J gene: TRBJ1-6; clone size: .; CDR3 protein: CASSVGAGENSPLHF; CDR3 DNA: TGTGCCAGCAGCGTAGGGGCAGGGGAGAATTCACCCCTCCACTTT
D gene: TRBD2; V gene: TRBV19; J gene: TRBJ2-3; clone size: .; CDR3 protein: CASSTLLAGGTDTQYF; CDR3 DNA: TGTGCCAGTAGTACCTTACTAGCGGGAGGCACAGATACGCAGTATTTT
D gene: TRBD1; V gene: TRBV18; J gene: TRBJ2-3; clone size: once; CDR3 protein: CASSPATGGVGTQYF; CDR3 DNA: TGTGCCAGCTCACCAGCGACAGGGGGAGTGGGGACGCAGTATTTT
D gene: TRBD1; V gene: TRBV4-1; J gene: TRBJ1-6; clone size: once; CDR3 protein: CASSPTDRAYSPLHF; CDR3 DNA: TGCGCCAGCAGCCCGACGGACAGGGCCTACTCACCCCTCCACTTT
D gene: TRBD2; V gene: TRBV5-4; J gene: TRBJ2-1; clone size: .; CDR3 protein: CASSLAGAGGSGGEQFF; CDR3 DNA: TGTGCCAGCAGCTTGGCAGGAGCGGGGGGGTCCGGAGGTGAGCAGTTCTTC
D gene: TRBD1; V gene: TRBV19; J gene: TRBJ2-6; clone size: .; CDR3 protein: CASKGGTGTGYSGANVLTF; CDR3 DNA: TGTGCCAGTAAAGGGGGGACCGGGACAGGCTACTCTGGGGCCAACGTCCTGACTTTC
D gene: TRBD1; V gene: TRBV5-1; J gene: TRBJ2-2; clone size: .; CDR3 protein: CASSLDRGSIYTGELFF; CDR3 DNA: TGCGCCAGCAGCTTGGACAGGGGTTCTATATACACCGGGGAGCTGTTTTTT
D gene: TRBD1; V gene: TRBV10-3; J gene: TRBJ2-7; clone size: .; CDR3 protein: CAIDRGQGSYEQYF; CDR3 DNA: TGTGCCATCGACAGGGGGCAGGGGTCCTACGAGCAGTACTTC
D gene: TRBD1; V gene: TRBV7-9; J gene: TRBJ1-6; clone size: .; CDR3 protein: CASRGGTGENSPLHF; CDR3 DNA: TGTGCCAGCAGGGGAGGGACAGGGGAAAATTCACCCCTCCACTTT
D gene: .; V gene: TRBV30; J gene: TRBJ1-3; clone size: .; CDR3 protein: CAWSVTLGNTIYF; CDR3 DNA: TGTGCCTGGAGTGTGACACTGGGAAACACCATATATTTT
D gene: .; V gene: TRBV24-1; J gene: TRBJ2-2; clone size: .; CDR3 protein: CATSEYTGNTGELFF; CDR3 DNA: TGTGCCACCAGTGAGTATACAGGAAACACCGGGGAGCTGTTTTTT
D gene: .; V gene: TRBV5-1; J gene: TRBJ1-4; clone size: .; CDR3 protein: CASTPGSSNEKLFF; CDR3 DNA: TGCGCCAGCACCCCTGGGAGCAGTAATGAAAAACTGTTTTTT
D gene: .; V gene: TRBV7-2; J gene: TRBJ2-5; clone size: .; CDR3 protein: CASSFGGRETQYF; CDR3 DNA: TGTGCCAGCAGCTTTGGTGGGCGAGAGACCCAGTACTTC
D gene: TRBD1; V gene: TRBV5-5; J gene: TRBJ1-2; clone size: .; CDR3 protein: CASSLAGQGLYGYTF; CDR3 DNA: TGTGCCAGCAGCTTGGCGGGACAGGGATTGTATGGCTACACCTTC
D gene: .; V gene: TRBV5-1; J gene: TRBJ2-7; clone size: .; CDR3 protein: CASSLGQFSAGEQYF; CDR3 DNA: TGCGCCAGCAGCTTGGGACAGTTCTCAGCGGGCGAGCAGTACTTC
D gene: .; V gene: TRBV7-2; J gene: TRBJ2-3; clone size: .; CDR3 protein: CASSLDLEGTDTQYF; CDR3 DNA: TGTGCCAGCAGCTTAGATTTGGAGGGCACAGATACGCAGTATTTT
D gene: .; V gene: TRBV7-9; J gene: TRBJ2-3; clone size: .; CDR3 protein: CASSFTGSTDTQYF; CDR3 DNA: TGTGCCAGCAGCTTTACAGGAAGCACAGATACGCAGTATTTT
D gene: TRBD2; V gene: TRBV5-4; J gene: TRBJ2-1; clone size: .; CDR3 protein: CASSIGLAGDNEQFF; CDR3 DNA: TGTGCCAGCAGCATCGGACTAGCGGGGGACAATGAGCAGTTCTTC